The 13 T cell receptor beta chains given below trace back to one sample, sequenced in a study of blood T cell repertoires in COVID-19 (dated by TCRdb to 2018 to 2021). The library was generated by the immunoSEQ multiplex PCR assay. TCRdb stores this immuneACCESS table with in-frame sequences only. Part of the clones is absent; in the studies checked, under half of the shortfall reflects unresolved V genes, and no reason is known for the rest. In this sample the table shows around 60,000 clones, 90% of which occur a single time. In total, the top ten clones hold around an eighth of the sample. Sequenced: peripheral blood. These receptors originate from a man aged 60-69 years with active COVID-19.

This rearrangement joins TRBV6-5 to TRBJ1-4; D is unclear. Germline CDR1 MNHEY, CDR2 SVGAGI. CDR3 length: 15 residues. Trimming stripped 4 bases from V and 8 bases from J, with 17 bases between. The CDR3 reads CASSLWSLRTEKLFF. The DNA of the CDR3 is TGTGCCAGCAGTTTATGGTCTCTTAGAACGGAAAAACTGTTTTTT.

The chain links TRBV6-1 to TRBJ2-6; TRBD1 matches at 9 bases. This CDR3 is built from 19 residues. Germline CDR1 and CDR2: MNHNS and SASEGT. Trimming cost V 3 bases and J 0 bases; bases outside gene matches: 9. The DNA of the CDR3 is TGTGCCAGCAGTGATCCGGACAGGGGCCATGTCTCTGGGGCCAACGTCCTGACTTTC. As protein: CASSDPDRGHVSGANVLTF.

The V gene is TRBV18, the J gene TRBJ2-2, with a possible D match to TRBD2 (6 bases). The ends were cut back, 8 bases at V and 2 bases at J, with 12 bases in the middle. The CDR3 length is 14 residues. Germline V gene sequence: CDR1 KGHSH, CDR2 LQKENI. The CDR3 coding sequence is TGTGCCAGCGAGGGACTTCCTAACACCGGGGAGCTGTTTTTT. The encoded protein is CASEGLPNTGELFF.

The V and J genes are TRBV9 and TRBJ2-2, with 9 bases matching TRBD2. Looked up from germline, CDR1 is SGDLS and CDR2 is YYNGEE. V shed 0 bases and J 6 bases; nucleotides not matched to a gene: 6. This CDR3 has 16 amino acids. In DNA, the CDR3 is TGTGCCAGCAGCGTAGGGGGACTAGCATCCGCCGGGGAGCTGTTTTTT. This sequence encodes CASSVGGLASAGELFF. Together with reference TRBV9 and TRBJ2-2, the CDR3 gives the full variable domain: DSGVTQTPKHLITATGQRVTLRCSPRSGDLSVYWYQQSLDQGLQFLIQYYNGEERAKGNILERFSAQQFPDLHSELNLSSLELGDSALYFCASSVGGLASAGELFFGEGSRLTVL.

The chain has TRBV27 and TRBJ2-2, with D possibly TRBD1 on 5 matching bases. The CDR3 length is 14 residues. Trimming shortened V by 6 bases and J by 5 bases, and 13 bases separated the two germline ends. Germline lookup yields CDR1 MNHEY and CDR2 SMNVEV (reference sequence). CDR3: CASRKGLGTGELFF. CDR3 nucleotide sequence: TGTGCCAGCAGGAAGGGGCTCGGGACCGGGGAGCTGTTTTTT.

The V gene is TRBV10-3, the J gene TRBJ1-2; TRBD1 is a possible D gene (5 bases). From germline, CDR1 is ENHRY and CDR2 SYGVKD. Trimming removed 3 bases at V and 8 bases at J, with 19 bases between. CDR3 length equals 15 residues. Here the CDR3 reads CAISDPGKDFGGYTF. In nucleotides, the CDR3 is TGTGCCATCAGTGACCCAGGGAAAGATTTCGGGGGCTACACCTTC.

The chain combines TRBV20-1 with TRBJ1-2, with 9 bases fitting TRBD1. The germline V gene has CDR1 DFQATT and CDR2 SNEGSKA (reference sequence). The CDR3 covers 13 residues. Germline trimming cut 3 bases from V and 3 bases from J; bases unmatched to any gene: 2. CDR3 loop: CSASRTGDYGYTF. In nucleotides, the CDR3 is TGCAGTGCTAGTCGGACAGGGGACTATGGCTACACCTTC.

The table lists this clone with a count of one. V usage is TRBV11-2 and J usage is TRBJ1-6; D is uncertain. Germline V CDR1 and CDR2: SGHAT, FQNNGV. V was clipped by 6 bases and J by 9 bases, with 15 bases between them. The CDR3 extends over 14 amino acids. The CDR3: CASSFPLRGSPLHF. The CDR3 nucleotides read TGTGCCAGCAGTTTCCCCTTGCGAGGTTCACCCCTCCACTTT. The full variable domain, in which reference TRBV11-2 and TRBJ1-6 provide the parts outside the CDR3, is EAGVAQSPRYKIIEKRQSVAFWCNPISGHATLYWYQQILGQGPKLLIQFQNNGVVDDSQLPKDRFSAERLKGVDSTLKIQPAKLEDSAVYLCASSFPLRGSPLHFGNGTRLTVT.

The chain joins TRBV11-2 to TRBJ2-2; no firm D call. Germline CDR1 is SGHAT and CDR2 is FQNNGV. CDR3 size: 13 residues. Trimming took 5 bases from V and 8 from J, leaving 12 bases between them. The CDR3 DNA is TGTGCCAGCAGCCGGTGGCTAGAGGGGGAGCTGTTTTTT. This gives the protein CASSRWLEGELFF.

The chain uses TRBV30 and TRBJ1-5, with 7 bases fitting TRBD1. Germline loops: CDR1 GTSNPN, CDR2 SVGIG (reference sequence). This CDR3 is built from 15 residues. The ends lost 3 bases at V and 0 bases at J; junction bases unmatched: 5. The CDR3 loop is CAWSKGQHSNQPQHF. CDR3 nucleotides: TGTGCCTGGAGCAAGGGACAGCATAGCAATCAGCCCCAGCATTTT.

This clone came up once. The chain is built from TRBV6-5 and TRBJ2-7, with 8 bases identical to TRBD1. Germline assignment: CDR1 MNHEY and CDR2 SVGAGI. This CDR3 has 15 amino acids. The V segment lost 7 bases and the J segment 3 bases; nucleotides outside the gene matches: 11. CDR3 protein: CASTQFGQGIYEQYF. The DNA for the CDR3 is TGTGCCAGCACCCAATTTGGACAGGGAATCTACGAGCAGTACTTC.

The genes are TRBV27 and TRBJ2-2; 8 nucleotides align to TRBD1. After removal of 6 bases from V and 6 bases from J, the junction contained 24 bases not matched to a gene. Per germline, CDR1 MNHEY and CDR2 SMNVEV (reference sequence). The CDR3 is 20 amino acids. CDR3 sequence reads: CASRILSFPGQDRGSGELFF. Here the CDR3 DNA reads TGTGCCAGCAGAATACTTTCCTTCCCGGGACAGGATAGGGGTTCCGGGGAGCTGTTTTTT.

The chain uses TRBV6-5 and TRBJ1-1; no clear D gene. V lost 2 bases, J lost 0 bases, and 7 bases lay in between. The CDR3 has 14 amino acids. Germline V gives CDR1 MNHEY, CDR2 SVGAGI. The CDR3: CASSYDGLNTEAFF. Here the CDR3 DNA reads TGTGCCAGCAGTTACGACGGGTTGAACACTGAAGCTTTCTTT.